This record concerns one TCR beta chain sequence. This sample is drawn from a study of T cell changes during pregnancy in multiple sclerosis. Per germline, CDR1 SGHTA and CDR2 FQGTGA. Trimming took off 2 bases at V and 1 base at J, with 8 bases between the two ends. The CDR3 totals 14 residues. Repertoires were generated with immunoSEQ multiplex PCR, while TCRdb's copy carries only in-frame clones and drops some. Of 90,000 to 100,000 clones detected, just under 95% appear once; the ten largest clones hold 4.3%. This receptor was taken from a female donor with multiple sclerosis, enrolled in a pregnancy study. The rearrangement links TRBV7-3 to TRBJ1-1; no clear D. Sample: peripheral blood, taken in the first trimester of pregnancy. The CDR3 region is CASSLAASNTEAFF. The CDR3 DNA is TGTGCCAGCAGCTTAGCGGCCTCGAACACTGAAGCTTTCTTT.